The following is a T cell receptor beta chain sequence with its context. Sample-barcoded 5' priming and a J-beta primer mix drove a second PCR of 7 to 11 cycles. TCRdb re-called the 5' RACE reads through MiXCR, storing one row per CDR3 protein. The sample lists about 640,000 distinct CDR3 sequences; approximately 59% were seen once. This entry comes from a study of blood T cells in healthy people across ages. PBMCs numbering at least 6.5 million were isolated per sample. Sample: blood. This TCR was sampled from a man in his 60s in good health.

The CDR3: CASSPSPAGVFYEQYF. DNA of the CDR3: TGCGCCAGCAGCCCATCCCCCGCAGGGGTTTTCTACGAGCAGTACTTC. The V gene is TRBV4-1, the J gene TRBJ2-7; a weak D match, TRBD1 (6 bases). V gave up 4 bases and J gave up 3 bases, with 19 bases separating them. This CDR3 region has 16 residues. CDR1 MGHRA and CDR2 YSYEKL come from the germline V gene.